The source of this T cell receptor beta chain is a study of human T cells and chemical hapten exposure. Turning to the study itself: The use of 2% DPC on around 2 cm by around 2 cm of upper inner arm skin constituted sensitization.

Time point meaning: patch test 3, about 24 weeks after DPC sensitization. Specified treatment: therapeutic diphenylcyclopropenone sensitization with weekly scalp DPC. On this clonotype itself: Its antigen remains unidentified.

The CDR3 has 15 residues. V shed 1 base and J 5 bases; nucleotides not matched to a gene: 7. Germline V CDR1 and CDR2: SGHDN, FVKESK. MiXCR, run by TCRdb on the RACE reads, gives a single entry per CDR3 protein. This sample has under 200,000 distinct CDR3 sequences; roughly 26% occur once, and the top ten carry about 2.1%. The study's findings and limits: Expanded TCRs produced significantly more large CDR3 similarity clusters than controls did.

The clonotype originates from a woman between 18 and 30 years old with alopecia areata. Some clones in this sample may be carry-over from other donors' samples. The sample here was whole blood, taken in connection with sensitization to the hapten diphenylcyclopropenone (DPC). The chain links TRBV14 to TRBJ2-5; TRBD1 agrees at 7 bases. CDR3 residues: CASSQVRGTTETQYF. The CDR3 bases are TGTGCCAGCAGCCAAGTCAGGGGGACGACGGAGACCCAGTACTTC.